What follows are 27 T cell receptor beta chains derived from one specimen sequenced in a study of T cells in women clearing cervical HPV infection. The table came from immunoSEQ multiplex PCR; TCRdb's copy has only in-frame clones and leaves some out. Across 30,000 to 35,000 clones, the top ten clones capture 1.6% of the sample. The sample taken for sequencing was blood buffy coat. Receptor source: a woman aged 18 to 69 with a cervical HPV16 infection that either progressed to CIN3+ or cleared (not recorded which).

Details on this clone: The CDR3 end is not reached by the read, which stops 3 residues before it; the germline J gene fills it in. The V and J genes are TRBV7-2 and TRBJ2-3, with 11 bases matching TRBD2. The CDR3 is made up of 15 amino acids. Germline CDR1 and CDR2: SGHTA and FQGNSA. This CDR3 is CASSQTSGGAETQYF. Incomplete CDR3 DNA: TGTGCCAGCAGCCAAACTAGCGGGGGAGCGGAGACG.

Worth noting for this clone: Sequencing ends 3 residues short of the CDR3 end; the germline J gene provides the rest. V gene TRBV5-1 combines with J gene TRBJ2-7; TRBD2 matches 7 bases. With V trimmed by 4 bases and J by 3 bases, 7 bases remained unmatched. CDR1 and CDR2 from the germline V gene are SGHRS and YFSETQ. This CDR3 region has 14 residues. The sequenced CDR3 bases are TGCGCCAGCAGCCCCGGAGCGGGGTACTACGAG. It yields the protein CASSPGAGYYE. The whole CDR3 region reads CASSPGAGYYEQYF. The complete variable domain, with remaining parts taken from reference TRBV5-1 and TRBJ2-7, reads KAGVTQTPRYLIKTRGQQVTLSCSPISGHRSVSWYQQTPGQGLQFLFEYFSETQRNKGNFPGRFSGRQFSNSRSEMNVSTLELGDSALYLCASSPGAGYYEQYFGPGTRLTVT.

A note on this clone: The read comes to an end 3 residues before the CDR3 does, leaving the germline J gene to fill in the end. This chain connects TRBV6-2 or TRBV6-3 to TRBJ2-3; 11 nucleotides line up with TRBD2. From germline, CDR1 is MNHEY and CDR2 SVGEGT. Trimming removed 6 bases from V and 1 base from J; junction bases left unmatched: 6. This CDR3 is built from 16 residues. The covered CDR3 bases are TGTGCCAGCAGCCGAGGACTAGCGGGTCGCACAGATACG. This encodes CASSRGLAGRTDT. The whole CDR3 sequence is CASSRGLAGRTDTQYF.

A word on this clone: The CDR3 goes on 3 residues after the read ends, and that part is filled in from the germline J gene. V is TRBV20-1 and J is TRBJ1-4, with D maybe TRBD1 (5 bases). The CDR3 runs 15 residues. The germline V gene has CDR1 DFQATT and CDR2 SNEGSKA (reference sequence). The CDR3 bases that were read are TGCAGTGCTAGTCCCCAGGGAACTGGGGCCAACGTA. As protein: CSASPQGTGANV. The full CDR3 reads CSASPQGTGANVLFF.

This CDR3 reads CASSLAGERDRLYNEQFF. The sequenced CDR3 bases are TGTGCCAGCAGCTTAGCGGGGGAAAGGGACAGGCTATACAATGAG. This chain uses TRBV7-6 with TRBJ2-1, with 8 bases identical to TRBD1. The read terminates 3 residues before the CDR3 end, so the remaining end is supplied by the germline J gene. Germline loops: CDR1 SGHVS, CDR2 FNYEAQ. CDR3 length equals 18 residues. V gave up 0 bases and J gave up 4 bases; unmatched junction bases: 11.

With respect to this clone: The CDR3 is cut off 3 residues early in the read; its end comes from the germline J gene. The rearrangement joins TRBV5-1 to TRBJ1-4, with TRBD1 identical over 7 bases. CDR3 size: 15 residues. Germline CDR1 SGHRS, CDR2 YFSETQ. V was pared by 1 base and J by 8 bases, with 8 bases of the junction left unmatched. The CDR3 loop is CASSLMTGMGEKLFF. The part of the CDR3 DNA that was read is TGCGCCAGCAGCTTGATGACAGGGATGGGCGAAAAA.

As to this clone: From the germline J gene comes the end of the CDR3, since the read stops 3 residues before it. The chain couples TRBV2 to TRBJ1-2; 8 nucleotides align to TRBD1. The germline gives CDR1 SNHLY, CDR2 FYNNEI. J gave up 2 bases and V 8 bases, and 7 bases lay outside the gene matches. The CDR3 is made up of 14 amino acids. CDR3 sequence reads: CASSRDRSNYGYTF. The sequenced part of the CDR3 DNA is TGTGCCAGCTCACGGGACAGGAGCAACTATGGC.

Comment on this clone: Read coverage stops 3 residues before the CDR3 terminus; the germline J gene supplies the remainder. This CDR3 is also generated by other DNA sequences in the sample. The V and J genes are TRBV19 and TRBJ1-5, with 7 positions matching TRBD1. The V gene's germline CDR1 is LNHDA and CDR2 SQIVND (reference sequence). Trimming cost V 9 bases and J 1 base; bases outside gene matches: 12. This CDR3 is built from 16 residues. This chain's CDR3 is CASHQGTVGSNQPQHF. CDR3 DNA (partial): TGTGCCAGCCACCAAGGGACAGTCGGAAGCAATCAGCCC.

Concerning this clone: Read coverage stops 3 residues before the CDR3 terminus; the germline J gene supplies the remainder. The chain joins TRBV20-1 to TRBJ2-2, with TRBD2 as a possible D gene (6 bases). CDR1 is DFQATT and CDR2 is SNEGSKA in the germline V gene (reference sequence). V lost 6 bases, J lost 0 bases, and 14 bases lay in between. The CDR3 runs 15 residues. CDR3 DNA, as far as it was read: TGCAGTGCATGGGGGGATTGGTCGAACACCGGGGAG. It encodes CSAWGDWSNTGE. The full-length CDR3 reads as CSAWGDWSNTGELFF.

Points on this clone: The read ends 3 residues early relative to the CDR3; the germline J gene fills the gap. The chain has TRBV2 and TRBJ1-2; D uncertain. CDR1 SNHLY and CDR2 FYNNEI come from the germline V gene. The CDR3 is made up of 11 amino acids. CDR3 DNA, as far as it was read: TGTGCCAGCAGTGCTAAAACCACC. The encoded protein is CASSAKTT. The CDR3 as a whole reads CASSAKTTYTF.

With regard to this clone: The read comes to an end 3 residues before the CDR3 does, leaving the germline J gene to fill in the end. The chain combines TRBV11-2 with TRBJ1-2; 7 bases agree with TRBD1. Trimming at V came to 0 bases and at J to 4 bases, leaving 5 bases not matched to a gene. The CDR3 spans 15 residues. Per the germline V gene, CDR1 is SGHAT and CDR2 is FQNNGV. The CDR3 bases that were read are TGTGCCAGCAGCTTAGATCCCGGACAGGTCTATGGC. Protein: CASSLDPGQVYG. From start to end, the CDR3 is CASSLDPGQVYGYTF.

Turning to this clone: Read data end 3 residues before the CDR3 end; the end is taken from the germline J gene. V is TRBV30 and J is TRBJ2-6; D is uncertain. The V end was cut by 3 bases, the J end by 2 bases, with 23 bases between. The CDR3 totals 19 residues. The germline CDR1 and CDR2 sequences are GTSNPN and SVGIG (reference sequence). The DNA read from the CDR3 is TGTGCCTGGAGCCCGCTATCCGGCGGTAGCAGCGCTGGGGCCAACGTC. Its protein is CAWSPLSGGSSAGANV. The CDR3, in full, reads CAWSPLSGGSSAGANVLTF.

Points on this clone: Coverage ceases 3 residues before the CDR3 finishes, and the germline J gene fills in the end. This chain joins TRBV11-2 and TRBJ2-2; D may be TRBD1 (6 bases). The CDR3 runs 15 residues. Trimming removed 5 bases at V and 4 bases at J, with 14 bases between. In germline, CDR1 is SGHAT, CDR2 FQNNGV. The DNA read from the CDR3 is TGTGCCAGCAGCCCCCTGCAGGGGAGCACCGGGGAG. It translates to CASSPLQGSTGE. The whole CDR3 region reads CASSPLQGSTGELFF.

On this clone: The read ends 3 residues before the CDR3 terminus; that terminus is restored from the germline J gene. J is TRBJ1-2 and V is TRBV2, with a possible D match to TRBD1 (5 bases). CDR3 size: 13 residues. Germline CDR1 and CDR2: SNHLY and FYNNEI. V lost 6 bases and J 4 bases, leaving 12 bases between the germline ends. Incomplete CDR3 DNA: TGTGCCAGCAGGGAGGACACCGTCTATGGC. This encodes CASREDTVYG. The whole CDR3 sequence is CASREDTVYGYTF. Combining the CDR3 with reference TRBV2 and TRBJ1-2 gives the whole variable domain EPEVTQTPSHQVTQMGQEVILRCVPISNHLYFYWYRQILGQKVEFLVSFYNNEISEKSEIFDDQFSVERPDGSNFTLKIRSTKLEDSAMYFCASREDTVYGYTFGSGTRLTVV.

For this clone: The read terminates 3 residues ahead of where the CDR3 ends, so the germline J gene completes it. The chain combines TRBV20-1 with TRBJ2-7, with unresolved D. V lost 6 bases and J 2 bases, leaving 17 bases between the germline ends. Germline loops: CDR1 DFQATT, CDR2 SNEGSKA (reference sequence). The CDR3 runs to 14 residues. CDR3 in amino acids: CSASGPSGTYEQYF. The sequenced part of the CDR3 DNA is TGCAGTGCCAGTGGTCCTTCAGGAACCTACGAG.

As to this clone: The DNA ends 3 residues before the CDR3 does, and the rest of the CDR3 is filled in from the germline J gene. The V call is TRBV10-2, the J call TRBJ1-1; TRBD1 matches at 7 bases. CDR1 is WSHSY and CDR2 is SAAADI in the germline V gene. This CDR3 has 15 residues. Germline trimming cut 6 bases from V and 3 bases from J; bases unmatched to any gene: 10. The sequenced CDR3 bases are TGCGCCAGCAGGCAATCCAGGGGGGAGGACACTGAA. Its translation is CASRQSRGEDTE. The entire CDR3 is CASRQSRGEDTEAFF.

About this clone: The read ends 3 residues early relative to the CDR3; the germline J gene fills the gap. The genes are TRBV19 and TRBJ1-4; possibly TRBD1 for D (6 bases). The CDR3 loop spans 16 amino acids. V shed 3 bases and J shed 0 bases, with 11 bases lying between them. Germline lookup yields CDR1 LNHDA and CDR2 SQIVND (reference sequence). CDR3 residues: CASSITGFATNEKLFF. Partial CDR3 DNA: TGTGCCAGTAGTATTACAGGGTTTGCAACTAATGAAAAA.

Comment on this clone: The sequence runs out 3 residues before the end of the CDR3; the remainder is reconstructed from the germline J gene. The V and J genes are TRBV5-6 and TRBJ2-7, with D possibly being TRBD1 (5 bases). The germline CDR1 and CDR2 sequences are SGHDT and YYEEEE. The CDR3 contains 14 residues. V lost 0 bases to trimming and J lost 2 bases, with 9 bases between them. CDR3 bases read: TGTGCCAGCAGCTTGGAAGGGGAAACCTACGAG. Translated: CASSLEGETYE. The whole CDR3 protein reads CASSLEGETYEQYF.

In the case of this clone: The read halts 3 residues ahead of the CDR3 end, with the missing end drawn from the germline J gene. The V and J genes are TRBV20-1 and TRBJ2-2; 9 bases are a match to TRBD1. This CDR3 contains 17 residues. In germline, CDR1 is DFQATT, CDR2 SNEGSKA (reference sequence). The covered CDR3 bases are TGCAGTGCTAGAGGACAGGGGGTTCGCTCTGGGGCCAACGTG. Translation gives CSARGQGVRSGANV. The full CDR3 protein reads CSARGQGVRSGANVLFF.

Worth noting for this clone: The read terminates 3 residues ahead of where the CDR3 ends, so the germline J gene completes it. This rearrangement joins TRBV6-2 or TRBV6-3 to TRBJ1-2; D gene uncertain. CDR1 is MNHEY, CDR2 SVGEGT, per germline. This CDR3 region has 15 residues. Here the CDR3 reads CASRPTSPSYNDYTF. The CDR3 bases that were read are TGTGCCAGCAGGCCGACTAGCCCTTCCTACAATGAC.

Turning to this clone: The DNA ends 3 residues before the CDR3 does, and the rest of the CDR3 is filled in from the germline J gene. J is TRBJ1-6 and V is TRBV30; no definite D call. Germline CDR1 and CDR2: GTSNPN and SVGIG (reference sequence). The CDR3 spans 12 residues. V lost 1 base and J 9 bases, leaving 7 bases between the germline ends. The chain's CDR3 is CAWSGYGSPLHF. CDR3 DNA (partial): TGTGCCTGGAGTGGATACGGTTCACCC.

Turning to this clone: At one of its ends the junction is not consistent with the germline gene, which may arise from a read error. The CDR3 end lies 3 residues beyond the end of the read and is filled in from the germline J gene. The J gene is TRBJ2-2, the V gene TRBV6-1, with D tentatively TRBD1 (6 bases). CDR1 is MNHNS, CDR2 SASEGT, per germline. The CDR3 sequence is 13 residues long. The CDR3 is CAGSAAGAEKLFF. The CDR3 bases that were read are TGTGCCGGCAGTGCAGCAGGGGCTGAAAAG.

In regard to this clone: A junction boundary mismatches the germline segment, possibly from a read error. The read ends 3 residues before the CDR3 terminus; that terminus is restored from the germline J gene. Distinct nucleotide sequences in the sample also encode this CDR3. The chain uses TRBV20-1 and TRBJ1-3; 12 positions agree with TRBD1. Germline V gene data show CDR1 as DFQATT and CDR2 as SNEGSKA (reference sequence). This CDR3 has 16 residues. The sequenced CDR3 bases are TGCAGTGCCCTGGGGTGGGACAGGGGGCCTGGAAACACA. Translated: CSALGWDRGPGNT. The full CDR3 is CSALGWDRGPGNTIYF.

Turning to this clone: From the germline J gene comes the end of the CDR3, since the read stops 3 residues before it. The chain combines TRBV11-2 with TRBJ1-3; D ambiguous. V lost 7 bases and J 4 bases, leaving 14 bases between the germline ends. The V gene's germline CDR1 is SGHAT and CDR2 FQNNGV. CDR3 length: 14 residues. The chain's CDR3 is CASTLPRAGNTIYF. The sequenced part of the CDR3 DNA is TGTGCCAGCACCCTCCCGAGGGCCGGAAACACC. The entire variable domain, with the rest obtained from reference TRBV11-2 and TRBJ1-3, is as follows: EAGVAQSPRYKIIEKRQSVAFWCNPISGHATLYWYQQILGQGPKLLIQFQNNGVVDDSQLPKDRFSAERLKGVDSTLKIQPAKLEDSAVYLCASTLPRAGNTIYFGEGSWLTVV.

Comments on this clone: The CDR3 end lies 3 residues beyond the end of the read and is filled in from the germline J gene. The V gene is TRBV2, the J gene TRBJ2-7, with TRBD1 identical over 8 bases. The CDR3 sequence is 14 residues long. Germline CDR1 and CDR2: SNHLY and FYNNEI. Trimming took 3 bases from V and 2 from J; bases not matched to a gene: 3. The CDR3: CASSDEGQAYEQYF. The covered CDR3 bases are TGTGCCAGCAGTGATGAGGGACAGGCCTACGAG.

Note on this clone: The read falls 3 residues short of the CDR3 end, and the missing part is taken from the germline J gene. V is TRBV10-3 and J is TRBJ1-3, with 7 bases fitting TRBD1. The CDR3 runs to 16 residues. V dropped 3 bases and J dropped 0; count of bases not matched to a gene: 5. Germline-derived CDR1 and CDR2 are ENHRY and SYGVKD. The covered CDR3 bases are TGTGCCATCAGTGAAGGGGACAGAAGCTCTGGAAACACC. Translated, it gives CAISEGDRSSGNT. The full CDR3 protein is CAISEGDRSSGNTIYF.

In the case of this clone: The CDR3 end falls 3 residues outside the read, so it is completed with the germline J gene. This chain joins TRBV7-9 and TRBJ2-3, with D unclear. V was trimmed by 8 bases and J by 0 bases, leaving 6 bases between them. Germline V gives CDR1 SEHNR, CDR2 FQNEAQ (reference sequence). The CDR3 is 12 residues long. The CDR3 bases that were read are TGTGCCAGCCTATCTAGCACAGATACG. Translated: CASLSSTDT. The entire CDR3 reads CASLSSTDTQYF. Full variable domain (rest looked up from reference TRBV7-9 and TRBJ2-3): DTGVSQNPRHKITKRGQNVTFRCDPISEHNRLYWYRQTLGQGPEFLTYFQNEAQLEKSRLLSDRFSAERPKGSFSTLEIQRTEQGDSAMYLCASLSSTDTQYFGPGTRLTVL.